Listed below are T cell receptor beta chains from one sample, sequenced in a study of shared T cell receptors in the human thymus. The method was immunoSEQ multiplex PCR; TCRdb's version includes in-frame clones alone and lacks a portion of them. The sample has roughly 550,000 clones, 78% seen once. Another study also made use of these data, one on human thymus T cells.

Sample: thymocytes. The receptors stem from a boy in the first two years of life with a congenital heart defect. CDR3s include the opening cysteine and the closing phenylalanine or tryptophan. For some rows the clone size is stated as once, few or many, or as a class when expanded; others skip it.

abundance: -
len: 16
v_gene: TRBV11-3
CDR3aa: CASSFRDRGIWYGYTF

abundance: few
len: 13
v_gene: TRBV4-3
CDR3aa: CASSRDRAQPQHF

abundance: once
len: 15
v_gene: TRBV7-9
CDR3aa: CASSFRWVVTYEQYF

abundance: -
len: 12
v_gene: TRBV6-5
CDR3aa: CAAYRGAYEQYF

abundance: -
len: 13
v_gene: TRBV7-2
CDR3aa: CASSRSVGPEQYF

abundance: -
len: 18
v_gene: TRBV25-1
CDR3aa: CASSECLLQGIGTDTQYF

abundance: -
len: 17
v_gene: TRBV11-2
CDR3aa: CASSLDPRTSGMDEQFF

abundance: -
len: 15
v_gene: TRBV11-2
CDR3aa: CASRPRDYRNTEAFF

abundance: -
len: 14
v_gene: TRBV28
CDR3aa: CASWGGGRSYEQYF

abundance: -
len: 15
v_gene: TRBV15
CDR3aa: CATSSGTGAAYEQYF

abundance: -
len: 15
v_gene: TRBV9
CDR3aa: CASKAGDETYNEQFF

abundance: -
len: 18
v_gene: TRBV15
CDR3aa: CATSRVGTPEAGANVLTF

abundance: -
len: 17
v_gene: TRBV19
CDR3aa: CASSIDGQNYSNQPQHF

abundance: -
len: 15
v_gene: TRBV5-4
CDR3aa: CASSSQTSGTYEQYF

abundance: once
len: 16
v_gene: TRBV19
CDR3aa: CASTRRGAPFGETQYF

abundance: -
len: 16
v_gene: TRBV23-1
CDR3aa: CASGSRTGGAQETQYF